This T cell receptor beta chain was identified during a study of T-cell memory formation after mild COVID-19. CDR1 and CDR2 (germline): SQVTM, ANQGSEA. CDR3 length equals 10 residues. Constant-segment primers were used for 5'RACE, and the resulting TCR alpha and TCR beta cDNA libraries carried sample barcodes and UMIs. TCRdb analysed the 5' RACE reads with MiXCR anew, one entry per CDR3 protein. The sample has 380,000 or so distinct CDR3 sequences, approximately 15% seen once. This clonotype was counted many times. What it binds is unknown. The junction departs from the called germline gene at one end, perhaps through a read error. Study-level results: Prior to infection, memory already included some responding clones, suggesting cross-reactive memory joined.

This receptor was taken from a man between 18 and 35 years old who had mild COVID-19 (a few samples of this study predate the infection). Cell type and time point are not known. V usage is TRBV29-1 and J usage is TRBJ2-5, with D perhaps matching TRBD2 (5 bases). The sequenced sample was PBMCs or a T cell subset sorted from them (not recorded which). The CDR3 here is CSVEDPRVDF. The CDR3 coding sequence is TGCAGCGTTGAAGATCCGAGGGTGGACTTC.